Below, 21 T cell receptor beta chains from the same sample are listed, as sequenced in a study of CD8 T cells in ankylosing spondylitis (dated by TCRdb to about 2017). The method was 5' RACE. The sample was run on an Illumina HiSeq 2500. Using fastp trimming at Q25 and MiXCR clonotype assembly, TCRdb reanalyzed the public sequencing data and kept in-frame beta chains. Rows with one shared CDR3 protein collapse into an entry with the most common genes and DNA. The sample data list fewer than 150,000 distinct CDR3 sequences, and around 6.6% of these were observed just once. The top ten hold around an eighth of the sample. The sample was blood, either unsorted or a sorted T cell fraction (not recorded which). The receptors here all came from a female donor with ankylosing spondylitis or in good health (not recorded which).

In its sample, this clonotype was seen many times. V gene TRBV6-5 combines with J gene TRBJ2-5; D remains unclear. Per germline, CDR1 MNHEY and CDR2 SVGAGI. Trimming stripped 4 bases from V and 7 bases from J, with 7 bases between. This CDR3 has 11 residues. CDR3: CASSWQTTQYF. The CDR3 DNA is TGTGCCAGCAGTTGGCAAACGACCCAGTACTTC.

This clonotype was counted many times. This chain links TRBV3-1 with TRBJ1-6; D possibly corresponds to TRBD1 (5 bases). Germline CDR1 and CDR2: LGHDT and YNNKEL (reference sequence). V was cut by 0 bases and J by 14 bases, with 11 bases left in between. CDR3 size: 13 residues. In DNA form, the CDR3 reads TGTGCCAGCAGCCAAGAACCGACAGTCGCCCTCCACTTT. It encodes CASSQEPTVALHF.

As concerns this clonotype: This could be a read error, since a much larger clone is one nucleotide away. The chain joins TRBV9 to TRBJ2-5, with D possibly TRBD1 on 5 matching bases. The germline CDR1 and CDR2 sequences are SGDLS and YYNGEE. The CDR3 is made up of 15 amino acids. CDR3 amino acids: CASSVEGRVEETQNF. The CDR3 nucleotides are TGTGCCAGCAGCGTAGAGGGCAGGGTAGAAGAGACCCAGAACTTC. The variable domain in full, with the rest retrieved from reference TRBV9 and TRBJ2-5, is DSGVTQTPKHLITATGQRVTLRCSPRSGDLSVYWYQQSLDQGLQFLIQYYNGEERAKGNILERFSAQQFPDLHSELNLSSLELGDSALYFCASSVEGRVEETQNFGPGTRLLVL.

This clonotype was counted at least ten times. This rearrangement joins TRBV10-3 to TRBJ1-5; possible D gene TRBD1, 6 bases. Trimming took off 3 bases at V and 1 base at J, with 10 bases between the two ends. The CDR3 is made up of 15 amino acids. Germline V gene data show CDR1 as ENHRY and CDR2 as SYGVKD. CDR3 bases: TGTGCCATCAGTGACGAGCAGGGGAGCAATCAGCCCCAGCATTTT. It yields the protein CAISDEQGSNQPQHF.

This clonotype has a count of ten or more. CDR3 in DNA: TGTGCCAGCAGTTTGACTGGACAGGGGAGCAATGAGCAGTTCTTC. Residues: CASSLTGQGSNEQFF. The V and J genes are TRBV12-3 or TRBV12-4 and TRBJ2-1; 9 bases fit TRBD1. The CDR3 has 15 residues. J gave up 6 bases and V 3 bases, and 6 bases lay outside the gene matches.

V and J are TRBV19 and TRBJ1-6; D unclear. The germline CDR1 and CDR2 sequences are LNHDA and SQIVND (reference sequence). V was shortened by 0 bases and J by 5 bases, with 8 bases between the two germline ends. The CDR3 consists of 15 residues. The CDR3: CASSIEGINNSPLHF. In nucleotides, the CDR3 is TGTGCCAGTAGTATAGAGGGGATTAATAATTCACCCCTCCACTTT.

This clonotype was observed at least ten times. The V call is TRBV6-1, the J call TRBJ1-2; no clear D. The germline gives CDR1 MNHNS, CDR2 SASEGT. V shed 8 bases and J shed 4 bases, with 14 bases lying between them. CDR3 size: 13 residues. CDR3 DNA sequence: TGTGCCAGCGCGGTTTCGGGTTCCTATGGCTACACCTTC. This gives the protein CASAVSGSYGYTF.

The chain joins TRBV5-6 to TRBJ1-1, with D perhaps TRBD1 (6 bases). The V and J ends lost 4 bases and 5 bases respectively, with 15 bases between them. Germline CDR1 SGHDT, CDR2 YYEEEE. The CDR3 runs to 14 residues. The CDR3 reads CASSRPGHQTEAFF. CDR3 DNA: TGTGCCAGCAGCAGGCCGGGACACCAGACTGAAGCTTTCTTT. The full variable domain, in which reference TRBV5-6 and TRBJ1-1 provide the parts outside the CDR3, is DAGVTQSPTHLIKTRGQQVTLRCSPKSGHDTVSWYQQALGQGPQFIFQYYEEEERQRGNFPDRFSGHQFPNYSSELNVNALLLGDSALYLCASSRPGHQTEAFFGQGTRLTVV.

This clonotype showed up many times. The genes are TRBV4-1 and TRBJ2-3, with D possibly TRBD1 on 5 matching bases. V lost 1 base to trimming and J lost 1 base, with 6 bases between them. The CDR3 runs 14 residues. The germline V gene encodes CDR1 MGHRA and CDR2 YSYEKL. CDR3 nucleotide sequence: TGCGCCAGCAGCCAAGTACAGGGCACAGATACGCAGTATTTT. It translates to CASSQVQGTDTQYF.

The table lists this clonotype with many counts. The J gene is TRBJ1-2, the V gene TRBV5-1; D might be TRBD1 (6 bases). There are 14 residues in the CDR3. Trimming removed 0 bases at V and 4 bases at J, with 10 bases between. CDR1 and CDR2 from the germline V gene are SGHRS and YFSETQ. The CDR3 region has the DNA TGCGCCAGCAGCTTGGACACAGGGACCTATGGCTACACCTTC. Its translation is CASSLDTGTYGYTF.

This clonotype was counted many times. This sequence joins TRBV20-1 and TRBJ2-3; the D call may be TRBD1 or TRBD2 (6 bases each). V lost 6 bases and J lost 1, with 17 bases in between. The germline V gene has CDR1 DFQATT and CDR2 SNEGSKA (reference sequence). This CDR3 contains 15 residues. The CDR3 is CSAGGQAAGTDTQYF. Here the CDR3 DNA reads TGCAGTGCCGGGGGCCAGGCAGCGGGCACAGATACGCAGTATTTT.

This clonotype was found many times. V is TRBV24-1 and J is TRBJ2-7, with D tentatively TRBD1 (5 bases). CDR1 and CDR2 (germline): KGHDR, SFDVKD. The CDR3 totals 12 residues. The V end was cut by 7 bases, the J end by 3 bases, with 9 bases between. This chain's CDR3 is CATRDRDYEQYF. The CDR3 DNA follows: TGTGCCACCAGAGACAGAGACTACGAGCAGTACTTC.

This clonotype was counted many times. The rearrangement links TRBV5-1 to TRBJ1-1; a weak D match, TRBD1 (5 bases). Germline V gives CDR1 SGHRS, CDR2 YFSETQ. With 4 bases removed from V and 2 bases from J, the gap between germline ends came to 12 bases. CDR3 length equals 14 residues. CDR3 region: CASSHGQGNTEAFF. In nucleotides, the CDR3 is TGCGCCAGCAGCCATGGACAAGGAAACACTGAAGCTTTCTTT.

This clonotype has only one observation. The V gene is TRBV28, the J gene TRBJ1-1; TRBD1 matches 7 bases. V was pared by 6 bases and J by 4 bases, with 8 bases of the junction left unmatched. The CDR3 extends over 14 amino acids. Germline V gives CDR1 MDHEN, CDR2 SYDVKM. In DNA, the CDR3 is TGTGCCAGCAGCCAGACAGGGCGGGTCACTGAAGCTTTCTTT. Translated: CASSQTGRVTEAFF.

In its sample, this clonotype was seen many times. This chain connects TRBV7-3 to TRBJ1-1, with 9 bases matching TRBD1. V gave up 6 bases and J gave up 6 bases; unmatched junction bases: 11. Per germline, CDR1 SGHTA and CDR2 FQGTGA. The CDR3 runs 15 residues. The chain's CDR3 is CASSLGDREGSEAFF. The CDR3 DNA sequence: TGTGCCAGCAGTCTAGGGGACAGGGAAGGCTCTGAAGCTTTCTTT.

This clonotype was detected ten times or more. The chain links TRBV14 to TRBJ2-1; D gene uncertain. Germline V CDR1 and CDR2: SGHDN, FVKESK. The CDR3 is made up of 14 amino acids. Trimming left V 0 bases short and J 12 bases short, with 15 bases between. CDR3 region: CASSQDLVGTPQFF. CDR3 coding DNA: TGTGCCAGCAGCCAAGATCTAGTTGGAACACCGCAGTTCTTC. Using reference TRBV14 and TRBJ2-1 for the parts outside the CDR3, the full variable domain is EAGVTQFPSHSVIEKGQTVTLRCDPISGHDNLYWYRRVMGKEIKFLLHFVKESKQDESGMPNNRFLAERTGGTYSTLKVQPAELEDSGVYFCASSQDLVGTPQFFGPGTRLTVL.

This chain connects TRBV7-8 to TRBJ1-3; TRBD1 matches at 9 bases. V trimming: 1 base; J trimming: 2 bases; junction bases outside the gene matches: 9. There are 18 residues in the CDR3. Germline V lookup: CDR1 SGHVS, CDR2 FQNEAQ. CDR3 nucleotide sequence: TGTGCCAGCAGCTTAGGCTACAGGGGGCGGAGGACTGGAAACACCATATATTTT. Amino acid sequence: CASSLGYRGRRTGNTIYF.

This clonotype appeared many times. This rearrangement joins TRBV4-3 to TRBJ2-3; D might be TRBD2 (6 bases). The V and J ends lost 5 bases and 1 base respectively, with 13 bases between them. This CDR3 has 15 amino acids. Germline values: CDR1 LGHNA, CDR2 YSLEER. The CDR3 reads CASSSRGMGTDTQYF. CDR3 in DNA: TGCGCCAGCAGCTCGCGGGGAATGGGCACAGATACGCAGTATTTT.

This clonotype was counted ten times or more. The CDR3 here is CASSQEEAGGGVNTQYF. Here the CDR3 DNA reads TGTGCCAGCAGCCAAGAAGAAGCGGGGGGGGGCGTGAATACGCAGTATTTT. The rearrangement uses TRBV3-1 and TRBJ2-3; the match to TRBD2 covers 10 bases. In germline, CDR1 is LGHDT, CDR2 YNNKEL (reference sequence). V lost 0 bases and J lost 7; bases outside the gene matches: 10. The CDR3 has 17 residues.

Ten or more counts support this clonotype. The chain uses TRBV5-1 and TRBJ1-3, with TRBD1 matching 7 bases. The CDR3 sequence is 15 residues long. The J segment lost 4 bases and the V segment lost 2 bases, leaving 6 bases of the junction unmatched. From germline, CDR1 is SGHRS and CDR2 YFSETQ. The chain's CDR3 is CASSFEGGPGNTIYF. In DNA form, the CDR3 reads TGCGCCAGCAGCTTTGAAGGGGGCCCAGGAAACACCATATATTTT.

This clonotype has at least ten counts. This chain connects TRBV20-1 to TRBJ2-7, with TRBD1 matching 8 bases. The V gene end was trimmed by 0 bases and the J gene end by 5 bases; junction bases not matched to a gene: 3. CDR1 DFQATT and CDR2 SNEGSKA come from the germline V gene (reference sequence). The CDR3 is 13 amino acids. The CDR3 sequence: CSARDTDRDEQYF. In DNA, the CDR3 is TGCAGTGCTAGAGACACGGACAGGGACGAGCAGTACTTC.